What follows are 30 T cell receptor beta chains derived from one specimen sequenced in a study of blood T cell repertoires in COVID-19. Sequencing used immunoSEQ multiplex PCR; TCRdb keeps in-frame clones, though not all of them. The sample gives 150,000 to 200,000 clones, approximately 80% of which show up once; 10% to 15% is in the top ten. The sample comprised PBMCs or T cells enriched from blood (not recorded which). These receptors were obtained from a woman in her sixties or seventies who had recovered from COVID-19.

This chain links TRBV2 with TRBJ1-2, with no clear D. The CDR3 runs to 13 residues. V was clipped by 6 bases and J by 7 bases, with 15 bases between them. Germline CDR1 reads SNHLY; CDR2 reads FYNNEI. CDR3 region: CASRQSPPTGYTF. The CDR3 DNA reads as TGTGCCAGCAGGCAAAGCCCCCCAACTGGCTACACCTTC.

The V and J genes are TRBV7-2 and TRBJ1-3; possible D gene TRBD1, 5 bases. This CDR3 region has 15 residues. Germline CDR1 reads SGHTA; CDR2 reads FQGNSA. With 1 base removed from V and 1 base from J, the gap between germline ends came to 8 bases. The CDR3 sequence: CASSLVGGSGNTIYF. Written as DNA, the CDR3 is TGTGCCAGCAGCTTAGTCGGGGGGTCTGGAAACACCATATATTTT.

This rearrangement joins TRBV21-1 to TRBJ1-4; the tabulated D call, TRBD1, remains unverified against the DNA. TRBV21-1 is noted as a pseudogene. The CDR3 covers 15 residues. The CDR3 here is CASSKRQTDNEKLFF. The CDR3 DNA reads as TGTGCCAGCAGCAAGAGACAGACGGATAATGAAAAACTGTTTTTT.

This chain connects TRBV5-1 to TRBJ1-1, with D possibly matching TRBD1 (5 bases). The germline CDR1 and CDR2 sequences are SGHRS and YFSETQ. CDR3 size: 14 residues. Trimming left V 2 bases short and J 2 bases short, with 10 bases between. CDR3 bases: TGCGCCAGCAGCTTAGCCGACAGAAACACTGAAGCTTTCTTT. Its translation: CASSLADRNTEAFF.

This clone appeared a few times. V is TRBV10-3 and J is TRBJ1-2; D unresolved. The CDR3 extends over 12 amino acids. V dropped 0 bases and J dropped 6 bases, with 5 bases sitting between them. The germline CDR1 and CDR2 sequences are ENHRY and SYGVKD. CDR3 loop: CAISESADGYTF. The CDR3 coding sequence is TGTGCCATCAGTGAGTCAGCGGATGGCTACACCTTC.

The chain has TRBV21-1 and TRBJ1-1; the D call TRBD1 from the table was never checked on the DNA. TRBV21-1 has pseudogene status. The length of the CDR3 is 17 residues. The CDR3 protein is CASSKTEIRVRGTEAFF. Here the CDR3 DNA reads TGTGCCAGCAGCAAAACAGAGATCAGGGTTAGGGGCACTGAAGCTTTCTTT.

This chain uses TRBV27 with TRBJ1-3; D may be TRBD1 (5 bases). The CDR3 runs to 15 residues. Germline values: CDR1 MNHEY, CDR2 SMNVEV (reference sequence). Trimming took off 5 bases at V and 1 base at J, with 12 bases between the two ends. As DNA, the CDR3 is TGTGCCAGCAGTACCGCGGGGCCATCTGGAAACACCATATATTTT. It translates to CASSTAGPSGNTIYF.

The DNA of the CDR3 is TGTGCCAGCAGCTTGGATGCTGCGGGAGGGAAGACCCAGTACTTC. It yields the protein CASSLDAAGGKTQYF. The V gene is TRBV5-6, the J gene TRBJ2-5; 9 bases are a match to TRBD2. The V segment lost 0 bases and the J segment 6 bases; nucleotides outside the gene matches: 6. The CDR3 has 15 residues. Germline assignment: CDR1 SGHDT and CDR2 YYEEEE. Variable domain in full (rest from reference TRBV5-6 and TRBJ2-5): DAGVTQSPTHLIKTRGQQVTLRCSPKSGHDTVSWYQQALGQGPQFIFQYYEEEERQRGNFPDRFSGHQFPNYSSELNVNALLLGDSALYLCASSLDAAGGKTQYFGPGTRLLVL.

The chain joins TRBV28 to TRBJ1-2; D is possibly TRBD1 (6 bases). V was shortened by 7 bases and J by 4 bases, with 10 bases between the two germline ends. The CDR3 extends over 12 amino acids. CDR1 MDHEN and CDR2 SYDVKM come from the germline V gene. The CDR3 is CASTIRGYGYTF. The CDR3 nucleotides read TGTGCCAGCACCATCAGGGGCTATGGCTACACCTTC.

The rearrangement uses TRBV9 and TRBJ1-1; 7 bases agree with TRBD1. The germline V gene encodes CDR1 SGDLS and CDR2 YYNGEE. V lost 5 bases and J lost 8; bases outside the gene matches: 9. The CDR3 has 13 amino acids. CDR3 residues: CASSFEGAREAFF. CDR3 nucleotides: TGTGCCAGCAGTTTCGAGGGGGCTCGCGAAGCTTTCTTT.

In its sample, this clone was seen once. The chain is built from TRBV27 and TRBJ2-7; D not resolved. Deletions cut 5 bases from V and 7 bases from J, with 15 bases between. Germline V CDR1 and CDR2: MNHEY, SMNVEV (reference sequence). There are 13 residues in the CDR3. The CDR3: CASSTEKTREQYF. CDR3 nucleotides: TGTGCCAGCAGTACCGAAAAAACGAGGGAGCAGTACTTC.

The chain joins TRBV18 to TRBJ1-3, with a tentative D call TRBD1 (5 bases). The V gene's germline CDR1 is KGHSH and CDR2 LQKENI. The CDR3 has 15 residues. Deletions cut 2 bases from V and 3 bases from J, with 11 bases between. The CDR3 nucleotides read TGTGCCAGCTCACCAGTAGGGGAGGTTGGAAACACCATATATTTT. Amino acids: CASSPVGEVGNTIYF.

The rearrangement joins TRBV21-1 to TRBJ2-1; no DNA check was done on the table's D call, TRBD2. TRBV21-1 is assigned pseudogene status. This CDR3 region has 20 residues. The CDR3 region has the DNA TGTGCCAGCAGCAAAGCGCTTCCCAGGACTAGCGGGGGGTCCTACAATGAGCAGTTCTTC. Translated: CASSKALPRTSGGSYNEQFF.

This clone was recorded once. This chain uses TRBV5-1 with TRBJ1-6; 8 bases are shared with TRBD1. The CDR3 runs 16 residues. After removal of 0 bases from V and 10 bases from J, the junction contained 9 bases not matched to a gene. Looked up from germline, CDR1 is SGHRS and CDR2 is YFSETQ. DNA for the CDR3: TGCGCCAGCAGCTTGGGGGCAGGACAGGGCGCCTCACCCCTCCACTTT. Its protein product is CASSLGAGQGASPLHF.

This clone was recorded once. V and J are TRBV3-1 (or the pseudogene TRBV3-2) and TRBJ2-7, with TRBD1 matching 8 bases. Germline V gives CDR1 LGHDT, CDR2 YNNKEL (reference sequence). V dropped 4 bases and J dropped 3; count of bases not matched to a gene: 5. The CDR3 contains 14 residues. The CDR3 DNA reads as TGTGCCAGCAGCCGCGGACAGGGAAACTACGAGCAGTACTTC. It translates to CASSRGQGNYEQYF.

This clone showed up just once. The chain combines TRBV7-9 with TRBJ2-3, with a weak D call TRBD2 (6 bases). The V gene lost 3 bases and the J gene lost 6 bases, with 16 bases spanning the gap. The CDR3 consists of 15 residues. Germline CDR1 is SEHNR and CDR2 is FQNEAQ (reference sequence). CDR3: CASSFGTLRGDTQYF. In DNA, the CDR3 is TGTGCCAGCAGCTTCGGGACTCTTAGGGGTGATACGCAGTATTTT.

The chain joins TRBV9 to TRBJ1-1, with D tentatively TRBD1 (5 bases). The CDR3 loop spans 14 amino acids. Germline V gives CDR1 SGDLS, CDR2 YYNGEE. V was cut by 4 bases and J by 3 bases, with 13 bases left in between. The CDR3 DNA sequence: TGTGCCAGCAGCCCCAGGCCGGGGGACACTGAAGCTTTCTTT. Encoded protein: CASSPRPGDTEAFF.

The rearrangement joins TRBV5-1 to TRBJ1-1; possibly TRBD1 for D (5 bases). The V gene lost 0 bases and the J gene lost 7 bases, with 16 bases spanning the gap. The germline gives CDR1 SGHRS, CDR2 YFSETQ. CDR3 length: 15 residues. CDR3 in DNA: TGCGCCAGCAGCTTGGGTACAGGTCGATACAGTGAAGCTTTCTTT. Its protein is CASSLGTGRYSEAFF.

V is TRBV24-1 and J is TRBJ2-6; D might be TRBD2 (6 bases). The germline CDR1 and CDR2 sequences are KGHDR and SFDVKD. CDR3 length: 19 residues. Between the trimmed V and J ends, which lost 2 bases and 4 bases, there was a span of 20 bases. The CDR3 DNA reads as TGTGCCACCAGTGATTCGGAGGGCGCCGGTTTATCCGGGGCCAACGTCCTGACTTTC. Translated, it gives CATSDSEGAGLSGANVLTF.

The gene calls are TRBV5-6 and TRBJ2-5; perhaps TRBD1 as D (5 bases). CDR1 is SGHDT, CDR2 YYEEEE, per germline. The CDR3 is 14 amino acids. Between the trimmed V and J ends, which lost 0 bases and 4 bases, there was a span of 10 bases. The CDR3, as DNA: TGTGCCAGCAGCTTGGAAGGGGTTCGAGAGACCCAGTACTTC. Translating it yields CASSLEGVRETQYF.

The J gene is TRBJ1-3, the V gene TRBV15, with 9 bases lining up with TRBD1. Looked up from germline, CDR1 is LNHNV and CDR2 is YYDKDF (reference sequence). V trimming: 8 bases; J trimming: 4 bases; junction bases outside the gene matches: 3. The CDR3 covers 13 residues. The CDR3 protein is CATGQGSGNTIYF. DNA for the CDR3: TGTGCCACCGGACAGGGGTCCGGAAACACCATATATTTT.

This clone has a handful of counts. The rearrangement uses TRBV11-3 and TRBJ1-1; D is perhaps TRBD1 (6 bases). CDR1 is SGHNT and CDR2 is YENEEA in the germline V gene. There are 13 residues in the CDR3. V shed 3 bases and J shed 3 bases, with 8 bases lying between them. The CDR3, as DNA: TGTGCCAGCAGCTTCAACAGGGACACTGAAGCTTTCTTT. Amino acid sequence: CASSFNRDTEAFF.

The gene calls are TRBV11-2 and TRBJ2-5, with D perhaps TRBD1 (5 bases). From germline, CDR1 is SGHAT and CDR2 FQNNGV. V was trimmed by 5 bases and J by 6 bases, leaving 16 bases between them. This CDR3 contains 14 residues. The CDR3 loop is CASSLSWQGKTQYF. Here the CDR3 DNA reads TGTGCCAGCAGCCTCTCCTGGCAGGGAAAGACCCAGTACTTC.

For this clone: The junction does not match germline at one end; this may be a read error. The chain links TRBV5-1 to TRBJ2-7, with D possibly TRBD2 on 7 matching bases. The V gene's germline CDR1 is SGHRS and CDR2 YFSETQ. This CDR3 comprises 24 residues. CDR3 region: CASRAGTTPPPKETWTRISHEQYF. CDR3 sequence (DNA): TGCGCCAGCAGAGCCGGGACAACTCCCCCTCCAAAGGAAACATGGACTAGAATCTCCCACGAGCAGTACTTC.

The CDR3 loop reads CASSRGKGSNQPQHF. CDR3 coding DNA: TGTGCCAGCAGTAGAGGGAAAGGGAGCAATCAGCCCCAGCATTTT. The chain uses TRBV27 and TRBJ1-5; the D is unclear. The germline CDR1 and CDR2 sequences are MNHEY and SMNVEV (reference sequence). The CDR3 is 15 residues long. Trimming left V 5 bases short and J 1 base short, with 12 bases between.

This sequence joins TRBV24-1 and TRBJ2-2; TRBD1 matches at 8 bases. V trimming: 2 bases; J trimming: 0 bases; junction bases outside the gene matches: 1. The CDR3 runs 16 residues. The V gene's germline CDR1 is KGHDR and CDR2 SFDVKD. CDR3 DNA sequence: TGTGCCACCAGTGATTGGACAGGGACGAACACCGGGGAGCTGTTTTTT. Its translation: CATSDWTGTNTGELFF.

V and J are TRBV9 and TRBJ1-2, with D maybe TRBD1 (6 bases). Between the trimmed V and J ends, which lost 4 bases and 4 bases, there was a span of 11 bases. Germline V lookup: CDR1 SGDLS, CDR2 YYNGEE. This CDR3 contains 13 residues. The CDR3 nucleotides are TGTGCCAGCAGCCCCGGACAGAGCTATGGCTACACCTTC. Translated, it gives CASSPGQSYGYTF. Full variable domain (missing parts from reference TRBV9 and TRBJ1-2): DSGVTQTPKHLITATGQRVTLRCSPRSGDLSVYWYQQSLDQGLQFLIQYYNGEERAKGNILERFSAQQFPDLHSELNLSSLELGDSALYFCASSPGQSYGYTFGSGTRLTVV.

V usage is TRBV5-1 and J usage is TRBJ2-7, with D possibly matching TRBD1 (6 bases). There are 13 residues in the CDR3. Trimming removed 4 bases at V and 7 bases at J, with 15 bases between. In germline, CDR1 is SGHRS, CDR2 YFSETQ. CDR3 region: CASSRTVFGEQYF. The CDR3 DNA reads as TGCGCCAGCAGCCGGACAGTGTTTGGGGAGCAGTACTTC.

This clone is a singleton in its sample. The rearrangement links TRBV7-8 to TRBJ2-5; TRBD1 matches at 10 bases. The CDR3 runs 16 residues. In germline, CDR1 is SGHVS, CDR2 FQNEAQ. Trimming at V came to 5 bases and at J to 5 bases, leaving 11 bases not matched to a gene. The CDR3 sequence: CASSESGTGDRETQYF. CDR3 nucleotides: TGTGCCAGCAGCGAAAGCGGGACAGGGGATCGGGAGACCCAGTACTTC.

This clone was recorded a few times. The genes are TRBV20-1 and TRBJ1-2; the D gene is possibly TRBD1 (5 bases). Germline CDR1 reads DFQATT; CDR2 reads SNEGSKA (reference sequence). Between the trimmed V and J ends, which lost 2 bases and 7 bases, there was a span of 8 bases. This CDR3 spans 11 amino acids. The CDR3 coding sequence is TGCAGTGCTAGACAGGGCCGTGGCTACACCTTC. This gives the protein CSARQGRGYTF.